A selection of T cell receptor beta chains follows, all from one sample in a study of blood T cell repertoires in COVID-19. Sequencing was performed with immunoSEQ multiplex PCR; in TCRdb, only in-frame clones are kept and a portion is missing. Of some 420,000 clones in the sample, 75% to 90% were seen once. Sequenced material: PBMCs or T cells enriched from blood (not recorded which). The receptors originated from a man aged 25 to 40 who had recovered from COVID-19. The CDR3 runs from the conserved cysteine through the conserved F or W. The D gene is left open where the match is weak. Only part of the rows carry a size: once, few, many, or a class if the clone is expanded.

>TRBJ2-4|NA|TRBV2|NA
TGTGCCAGCAGGAACAGGGTTGGAAACATTCAGTACTTC
CASRNRVGNIQYF
>TRBJ1-2|NA|TRBV28|NA
TGTGCCAGCAGTTTAGAGACGGGGGGACATGAGGGCTACACCTTC
CASSLETGGHEGYTF
>TRBJ1-1|NA|TRBV5-1|NA
TGCGCCAGCAGCTTGGTGAGGGGACACATGAACACTGAAGCTTTCTTT
CASSLVRGHMNTEAFF
>TRBJ1-2|TRBD1|TRBV10-3|few
TGTGCCATCAGTGACCTTGGACAGGGGTATGGCTACACCTTC
CAISDLGQGYGYTF
>TRBJ2-1|NA|TRBV3-1/TRBV3-2|NA
TGTGCCAGCAGCCGAGACCGGGTCCCCGGTTACAATGAGCAGTTCTTC
CASSRDRVPGYNEQFF
>TRBJ1-1|NA|TRBV5-4|NA
TGTGCCAGCAGCTTCACTGGTACTGAAGCTTTCTTT
CASSFTGTEAFF
>TRBJ2-5|TRBD1|TRBV24-1|few
TGTGCCACCAGTAGCGCACAGGGGGCAGGGGAGACCCAGTACTTC
CATSSAQGAGETQYF
>TRBJ2-1|NA|TRBV11-3|NA
TGTGCCAGCAGCTCCCCCCTCTACAATGAGCAGTTCTTC
CASSSPLYNEQFF
>TRBJ1-1|TRBD1|TRBV10-3|NA
TGTGCCACCCAGACAGGGGCTGACACTGAAGCTTTCTTT
CATQTGADTEAFF
>TRBJ1-5|TRBD1|TRBV19|NA
TGTGCCACCCGGGACAGCAAATATAGCAATCAGCCCCAGCATTTT
CATRDSKYSNQPQHF
>TRBJ2-1|NA|TRBV10-1|NA
TGCGCCAGCAGTGAGTTTGAGGCTGATGAGCAGTTCTTC
CASSEFEADEQFF
>TRBJ2-7|TRBD2|TRBV3-1/TRBV3-2|once
TGTGCCAGCAGCCGAGGGCTAGCGGGAGGGTATACTTCCTACGAGCAGTACTTC
CASSRGLAGGYTSYEQYF
>TRBJ1-1|NA|TRBV3-1/TRBV3-2|NA
TGTGCCAGCAGCCAATGGGAGGCCACTGAAGCTTTCTTT
CASSQWEATEAFF
>TRBJ1-6|NA|TRBV3-1/TRBV3-2|NA
TGTGCCAGCAGCTCAGGCCGTGTCAATTCACCCCTCCACTTT
CASSSGRVNSPLHF
>TRBJ1-1|NA|TRBV19|once
TGTGCCAGTAGCCCGGGACTTTCGAACACTGAAGCTTTCTTT
CASSPGLSNTEAFF
>TRBJ1-2|TRBD1|TRBV5-4|NA
TGTGCCAGCAGCCCGGGACAGGGGGTTGGAGGCTACACCTTC
CASSPGQGVGGYTF
>TRBJ2-7|TRBD2|TRBV11-2|NA
TGTGCCAGCAGCTTTCTCCCCATGATAGCGGGAAGGAGCTCCTACGAGCAGTACTTC
CASSFLPMIAGRSSYEQYF
>TRBJ2-7|TRBD1|TRBV3-1/TRBV3-2|NA
TGTGCCAGCAGCCAAGATAGGGGGCGCCCCCACGAGCAGTACTTC
CASSQDRGRPHEQYF
>TRBJ1-5|TRBD1|TRBV28|once
TGTGCCAGCAGATTCACCGGGACAGTATATAGCAATCAGCCCCAGCATTTT
CASRFTGTVYSNQPQHF
>TRBJ1-3|NA|TRBV30|NA
TGTGCCTGGAGTTTAGCCTCGAACTCTGGAAACACCATATATTTT
CAWSLASNSGNTIYF
>TRBJ2-1|NA|TRBV3-1/TRBV3-2|NA
TGTGCCAGCAGCCAAGTTGTAAGCGTCAATGAGCAGTTCTTC
CASSQVVSVNEQFF
>TRBJ1-5|TRBD1|TRBV2|few
TGTGCCAGCAGTGAATTGGACAGGCTCAATCAGCCCCAGCATTTT
CASSELDRLNQPQHF
>TRBJ2-1|TRBD2|TRBV7-9|NA
TGTGCCAGCAGCCCCCAGCGGGAGTTATACAATGAGCAGTTCTTC
CASSPQRELYNEQFF
>TRBJ2-5|TRBD2|TRBV19|once
TGTGCCAGTAGTGTGCGGGAGAGGGGAGAGACCCAGTACTTC
CASSVRERGETQYF